The next 22 T cell receptor beta chains were all read from a single sample in a study of cytomegalovirus exposure and HLA in healthy donors. This PCR relied on a set of 60 Vbeta primers and 13 Jbeta primers. Assay: immunoSEQ multiplex PCR; the TCRdb copy retains only in-frame clones and omits some. Here the sample spans around 120,000 clones, more than 60% being singletons. The material sequenced was PBMCs. The source is a man aged 25-45 years in good health and CMV-seronegative.

The chain is built from TRBV10-1 and TRBJ1-1; TRBD1 aligns across 10 bases. After removal of 7 bases from V and 0 bases from J, the junction contained 5 bases not matched to a gene. This CDR3 has 15 amino acids. Germline CDR1 reads WNHNN; CDR2 reads SYGVQD (reference sequence). For the CDR3, the DNA is TGCGCCAGCACTGGGGACAGGGGAATGAACACTGAAGCTTTCTTT. Translated, it gives CASTGDRGMNTEAFF.

This clone appeared once. The chain has TRBV27 and TRBJ2-1, with TRBD2 identical over 14 bases. Germline CDR1 MNHEY, CDR2 SMNVEV (reference sequence). CDR3 length equals 16 residues. The V gene end was trimmed by 6 bases and the J gene end by 8 bases; junction bases not matched to a gene: 9. The CDR3 region is CASSQTSGRAGYEQFF. CDR3 bases: TGTGCCAGCAGCCAGACTAGCGGGAGGGCCGGTTATGAGCAGTTCTTC.

The genes are TRBV4-3 and TRBJ2-2; a weak D match, TRBD2 (5 bases). Deletions cut 2 bases from V and 3 bases from J, with 19 bases between. This CDR3 has 18 amino acids. CDR1 and CDR2 from the germline V gene are LGHNA and YSLEER. CDR3 DNA: TGCGCCAGCAGCCAACTTAGCGCCACCTTGGGCGACACCGGGGAGCTGTTTTTT. It encodes CASSQLSATLGDTGELFF.

This clone showed up just once. The rearrangement joins TRBV7-3 to TRBJ1-2, with unresolved D. V lost 3 bases and J 3 bases, leaving 11 bases between the germline ends. The CDR3 length is 14 residues. The V gene's germline CDR1 is SGHTA and CDR2 FQGTGA. Written as DNA, the CDR3 is TGTGCCAGCAGCTTCCTAACCCAAGACTATGGCTACACCTTC. It is translated as CASSFLTQDYGYTF.

The J gene is TRBJ1-2, the V gene TRBV2, with D hard to call. Trimming removed 3 bases at V and 5 bases at J, with 10 bases between. The CDR3 sequence is 13 residues long. The germline gives CDR1 SNHLY, CDR2 FYNNEI. For the CDR3, the DNA is TGTGCCAGCAGTGATGCGACAACTTATGGCTACACCTTC. Its protein product is CASSDATTYGYTF.

This sequence joins TRBV13 and TRBJ2-5; the match to TRBD1 covers 8 bases. Germline CDR1 is PRHDT and CDR2 is FYEKMQ (reference sequence). Trimming took 4 bases from V and 5 from J; bases not matched to a gene: 3. The CDR3 is 13 residues long. CDR3 nucleotides: TGTGCCAGCAGCTGGGACAGGCAGGAGACCCAGTACTTC. It specifies CASSWDRQETQYF.

This clone was seen once. The chain links TRBV14 to TRBJ1-1; the D is unclear. The CDR3 covers 14 residues. The germline gives CDR1 SGHDN, CDR2 FVKESK. V lost 4 bases and J lost 0, with 9 bases in between. The CDR3 DNA reads TGTGCCAGCAGCCTTCCGGGGTTGAACACTGAAGCTTTCTTT. Amino acids: CASSLPGLNTEAFF.

V usage is TRBV6-4 and J usage is TRBJ1-5; weak D call: TRBD1 (6 bases). CDR1 is MRHNA and CDR2 is SNTAGT in the germline V gene. V was pared by 3 bases and J by 5 bases, with 14 bases between. The CDR3 runs to 15 residues. CDR3 amino acids: CASSETGSRDQPQHF. The CDR3, as DNA: TGTGCCAGCAGTGAAACAGGGTCTAGGGATCAGCCCCAGCATTTT.

This chain uses TRBV30 with TRBJ2-7, with TRBD1 as a possible D gene (5 bases). CDR1 GTSNPN and CDR2 SVGIG come from the germline V gene (reference sequence). Between the trimmed V and J ends, which lost 2 bases and 4 bases, there was a span of 27 bases. The CDR3 is 18 residues long. The CDR3 region has the DNA TGTGCCTGGAGTTCAACTCCTACCGACAGTTTCAAACGATACGAGCAGTACTTC. This sequence encodes CAWSSTPTDSFKRYEQYF.

The chain joins TRBV7-9 to TRBJ1-1, with D tentatively TRBD1 (5 bases). V shed 3 bases and J shed 3 bases, with 11 bases lying between them. CDR3 size: 14 residues. Germline CDR1 SEHNR, CDR2 FQNEAQ (reference sequence). CDR3 sequence: CASSFDSSDTEAFF. The CDR3 nucleotides read TGTGCCAGCAGCTTCGACAGTTCGGACACTGAAGCTTTCTTT.

This clone was seen a handful of times. The chain joins TRBV5-1 to TRBJ2-1, with 12 nucleotides matching TRBD2. The CDR3 has 19 amino acids. Germline V lookup: CDR1 SGHRS, CDR2 YFSETQ. V shed 7 bases and J 2 bases; nucleotides not matched to a gene: 16. CDR3 amino acids: CASASTRTSGAGAYNEQFF. DNA of the CDR3: TGCGCCAGCGCCTCAACGAGGACTAGCGGGGCGGGCGCCTACAATGAGCAGTTCTTC.

There are a few counts of this clone. In DNA, the CDR3 is TGTGCCTGGAGTGCAGGGGACGGAGCTAACTATGGCTACACCTTC. This sequence encodes CAWSAGDGANYGYTF. This chain connects TRBV30 to TRBJ1-2, with TRBD1 as a possible D gene (6 bases). The CDR3 has 15 residues. Germline lookup yields CDR1 GTSNPN and CDR2 SVGIG (reference sequence). V lost 1 base, J lost 0 bases, and 12 bases lay in between.

The chain joins TRBV19 to TRBJ2-3; 9 bases line up with TRBD2. Germline V gene sequence: CDR1 LNHDA, CDR2 SQIVND (reference sequence). CDR3 length: 14 residues. V was clipped by 3 bases and J by 6 bases; unmatched bases: 4. The CDR3 is CASSIASGTDTQYF. The CDR3 coding sequence is TGTGCCAGTAGTATCGCTAGCGGGACTGATACGCAGTATTTT.

V is TRBV9 and J is TRBJ1-2; D is possibly TRBD1 (5 bases). Trimming took 3 bases from V and 2 from J, leaving 11 bases between them. Germline values: CDR1 SGDLS, CDR2 YYNGEE. The CDR3 sequence is 14 residues long. In DNA form, the CDR3 reads TGTGCCAGCAGCGCTCCGACAGTAAACTATGGCTACACCTTC. Protein: CASSAPTVNYGYTF.

In its sample, this clone was seen once. This chain links TRBV5-4 with TRBJ1-1; 8 bases map to TRBD1. There are 16 residues in the CDR3. With 3 bases clipped from V and 1 base from J, the junction kept 8 bases outside the gene matches. Per the germline V gene, CDR1 is SGHNT and CDR2 is YYREEE (reference sequence). The CDR3 loop is CASSSNGQGGNTEAFF. In DNA form, the CDR3 reads TGTGCCAGCAGCTCGAACGGACAGGGCGGGAACACTGAAGCTTTCTTT.

This clone has just a few counts. The rearrangement uses TRBV5-6 and TRBJ1-4; TRBD1 might be the D (5 bases). Germline CDR1 is SGHDT and CDR2 is YYEEEE. V lost 4 bases and J lost 7, with 20 bases in between. The CDR3 contains 16 residues. CDR3 residues: CASSLLSRPGGEKLFF. The CDR3 DNA reads as TGTGCCAGCAGCCTGCTTTCTCGACCGGGGGGTGAAAAACTGTTTTTT.

This sequence joins TRBV7-2 and TRBJ2-5; 9 nucleotides match TRBD2. Germline V gene lookup returns CDR1 SGHTA and CDR2 FQGNSA. V gave up 5 bases and J gave up 7 bases; unmatched junction bases: 5. This CDR3 has 13 residues. As DNA, the CDR3 is TGTGCCAGCAGCCCGACTAGCGGTGTGACCCAGTACTTC. Translated: CASSPTSGVTQYF.

The V and J genes are TRBV6-1 and TRBJ2-7, with TRBD2 identical over 9 bases. CDR1 and CDR2 (germline): MNHNS, SASEGT. J gave up 6 bases and V 2 bases, and 5 bases lay outside the gene matches. CDR3 size: 14 residues. The CDR3 coding sequence is TGTGCCAGCAGTGAATGGGCGGGGGGGCCCGAGCAGTACTTC. Encoded protein: CASSEWAGGPEQYF.

The rearrangement uses TRBV5-4 and TRBJ2-7; the D gene is possibly TRBD1 (5 bases). This CDR3 spans 13 amino acids. From germline, CDR1 is SGHNT and CDR2 YYREEE (reference sequence). Trimming removed 2 bases from V and 4 bases from J, with 10 bases in between. CDR3 sequence: CASSFSRGYEQYF. Written as DNA, the CDR3 is TGTGCCAGCAGCTTCTCTAGGGGTTACGAGCAGTACTTC.

This clone was detected only a few times. The V and J genes are TRBV19 and TRBJ1-5; TRBD1 is a possible D gene (5 bases). There are 13 residues in the CDR3. Trimming took off 4 bases at V and 7 bases at J, with 11 bases between the two ends. In germline, CDR1 is LNHDA, CDR2 SQIVND (reference sequence). CDR3 coding DNA: TGTGCCAGTAGTAGTATTCAGGGACAGCCCCAGCATTTT. Translation: CASSSIQGQPQHF.

The chain joins TRBV7-2 to TRBJ1-1; 11 bases align to TRBD1. Looked up from germline, CDR1 is SGHTA and CDR2 is FQGNSA. The CDR3 loop spans 15 amino acids. J was trimmed by 1 base and V by 3 bases; bases with no gene match: 1. The CDR3, as DNA: TGTGCCAGCAGCTTTGGGACAGGGGGGAACACTGAAGCTTTCTTT. It encodes CASSFGTGGNTEAFF. The entire variable domain, with the rest obtained from reference TRBV7-2 and TRBJ1-1, is as follows: GAGVSQSPSNKVTEKGKDVELRCDPISGHTALYWYRQSLGQGLEFLIYFQGNSAPDKSGLPSDRFSAERTGGSVSTLTIQRTQQEDSAVYLCASSFGTGGNTEAFFGQGTRLTVV.

The chain employs TRBV18 and TRBJ2-3, with 12 bases that match TRBD2. The CDR3 has 17 residues. Germline values: CDR1 KGHSH, CDR2 LQKENI. Losses at the gene ends were 1 base for V and 2 bases for J; bases not matched to a gene: 4. The CDR3 region has the DNA TGTGCCAGCTCACCACGGGCTAGCGGGGGGGCCACAGATACGCAGTATTTT. Translation: CASSPRASGGATDTQYF.